The 5 T cell receptor beta chains below were found in one sample sequenced in a study of blood T cell repertoires in COVID-19. Here immunoSEQ multiplex PCR was the method, and the copy in TCRdb shows in-frame clones only, minus some. There are approximately 74,000 clones in the sample; roughly 80% occur only once, and more than 4.5% lies in the top ten. Material: peripheral blood. These receptors were obtained from a woman older than 75 with active or convalescent COVID-19.

The genes are TRBV19 and TRBJ1-2; the D gene is possibly TRBD1 (5 bases). In germline, CDR1 is LNHDA, CDR2 SQIVND (reference sequence). This CDR3 spans 14 amino acids. Deletions cut 3 bases from V and 1 base from J, with 9 bases between. The DNA of the CDR3 is TGTGCCAGTAGTATCCGACAGTTTAACTATGGCTACACCTTC. Translating gives CASSIRQFNYGYTF.

The chain uses TRBV27 and TRBJ2-6; 8 nucleotides agree with TRBD1. V dropped 5 bases and J dropped 0; count of bases not matched to a gene: 6. The germline V gene encodes CDR1 MNHEY and CDR2 SMNVEV (reference sequence). This CDR3 is 17 amino acids long. Written as DNA, the CDR3 is TGTGCCAGCAGTCCTCAGGGGGCCTTCTCTGGGGCCAACGTCCTGACTTTC. Amino acids: CASSPQGAFSGANVLTF.

The genes are TRBV4-1 and TRBJ2-5; 11 nucleotides match TRBD1. V lost 5 bases to trimming and J lost 4 bases; unmatched junction nucleotides: 9. The germline CDR1 and CDR2 sequences are MGHRA and YSYEKL. The CDR3 spans 16 residues. This CDR3 reads CASSSGPGTGGETQYF. CDR3 coding DNA: TGCGCCAGCAGCTCGGGTCCCGGGACAGGGGGAGAGACCCAGTACTTC.

J is TRBJ2-7 and V is TRBV13; 7 bases line up with TRBD1. CDR3 length: 15 residues. Losses at the gene ends were 4 bases for V and 3 bases for J; bases not matched to a gene: 9. Germline V gene lookup returns CDR1 PRHDT and CDR2 FYEKMQ (reference sequence). The CDR3 DNA follows: TGTGCCAGCAGCTCGGGCAGGGGGTTTGTCTACGAGCAGTACTTC. Encoded protein: CASSSGRGFVYEQYF.

This chain links TRBV2 with TRBJ2-5, with D perhaps TRBD2 (5 bases). Germline V gene sequence: CDR1 SNHLY, CDR2 FYNNEI. This CDR3 has 14 residues. Between the trimmed V and J ends, which lost 6 bases and 7 bases, there was a span of 18 bases. CDR3 sequence (DNA): TGTGCCAGCAGGAGTTTCGGGTCGGGGAGGACCCAGTACTTC. It specifies CASRSFGSGRTQYF.